This T cell receptor beta chain was profiled in a study of T cells after yellow fever vaccination. General study results and limits: Subsequent booster samples again held most clones from primary vaccination (just under 98% CD4, approximately 85% CD8).

This CDR3 contains 12 residues. Germline V gene data show CDR1 as MNHEY and CDR2 as SMNVEV (reference sequence). V lost 4 bases to trimming and J lost 10 bases, with 13 bases between them. This clonotype turned up a few times. The antigen remains undetermined. Template switching by 5'RACE produced TCR cDNA, adding a universal primer site and UMIs. TCRdb re-called the 5' RACE reads with MiXCR, one entry per CDR3 protein. Of 500,000 to 650,000 distinct CDR3 sequences in the sample, roughly 17% were seen once. The sample in question was PBMCs, obtained 5 days after the first yellow fever vaccination. The origin of this receptor is a man in his late teens or twenties who received the YFV17D yellow fever vaccine. This rearrangement joins TRBV27 to TRBJ1-2, with D possibly being TRBD1 (5 bases). The CDR3 protein is CASSSRGEPYTF. The CDR3 bases are TGTGCCAGCAGTTCTCGGGGGGAACCCTACACCTTC.